This T cell receptor beta chain derives from a study of human thymus T cells. In germline, CDR1 is MGHRA, CDR2 YSYEKL. The CDR3 consists of 14 residues. The V end lost 4 bases, the J end lost 6 bases, and 13 bases lay between the germline ends. TCRdb keeps only in-frame clones here, not all; method: immunoSEQ multiplex PCR. The data contain some 44,000 clones, approximately 95% of them singletons. In regard to this clone: Its target is unknown.

The donor group consisted of healthy Finnish infants who were having corrective surgery for congenital heart defects. Half of the eight donors gave roughly 0.45-1 mL blood during surgery. No fixed cell number was used; all available blood leukocytes supplied DNA. General study results and limits: V and J genes seemed to be used with bias in thymic and blood repertoires.

The sequencing input was blood. The clonotype was recovered from a girl under three years old with a congenital heart defect but otherwise immunologically healthy. This chain links TRBV4-1 with TRBJ2-1, with D tentatively TRBD2 (6 bases). The CDR3 loop reads CASSPPLGLNEQFF. CDR3 in DNA: TGCGCCAGCAGCCCTCCGTTGGGACTCAATGAGCAGTTCTTC.